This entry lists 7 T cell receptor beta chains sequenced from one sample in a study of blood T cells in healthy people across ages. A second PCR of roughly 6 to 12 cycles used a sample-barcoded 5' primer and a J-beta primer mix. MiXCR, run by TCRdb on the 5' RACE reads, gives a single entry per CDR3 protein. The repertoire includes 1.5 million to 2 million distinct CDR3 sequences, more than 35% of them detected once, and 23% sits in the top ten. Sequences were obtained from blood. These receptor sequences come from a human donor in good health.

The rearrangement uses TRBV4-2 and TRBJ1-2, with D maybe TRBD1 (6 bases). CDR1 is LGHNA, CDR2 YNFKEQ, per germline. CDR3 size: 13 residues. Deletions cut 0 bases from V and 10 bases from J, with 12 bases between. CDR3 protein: CASSQDTGFAYTF. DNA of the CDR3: TGTGCCAGCAGCCAAGACACAGGGTTCGCCTACACCTTC.

The CDR3: CSARDIHSYEQYF. The CDR3 DNA reads as TGCAGTGCTAGAGATATCCACTCCTACGAGCAGTACTTC. The chain links TRBV20-1 to TRBJ2-7; the D is unclear. In germline, CDR1 is DFQATT, CDR2 SNEGSKA (reference sequence). The V end lost 0 bases, the J end lost 0 bases, and 6 bases lay between the germline ends. CDR3 length: 13 residues.

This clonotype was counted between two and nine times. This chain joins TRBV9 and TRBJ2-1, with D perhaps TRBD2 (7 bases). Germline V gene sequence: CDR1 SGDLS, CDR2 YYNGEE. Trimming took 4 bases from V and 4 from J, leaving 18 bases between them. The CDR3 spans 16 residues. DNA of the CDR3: TGTGCCAGCAGCCCCCGGGGGCGGGGGACTTACAATGAGCAGTTCTTC. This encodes CASSPRGRGTYNEQFF.

The CDR3 nucleotides are TGCGCCAGCAGCCCTACCTGGACAGGGACGAACACTGAAGCTTTCTTT. Residues: CASSPTWTGTNTEAFF. The V and J genes are TRBV5-1 and TRBJ1-1; 8 bases line up with TRBD1. In germline, CDR1 is SGHRS, CDR2 YFSETQ. With 4 bases clipped from V and 1 base from J, the junction kept 9 bases outside the gene matches. CDR3 length: 16 residues.

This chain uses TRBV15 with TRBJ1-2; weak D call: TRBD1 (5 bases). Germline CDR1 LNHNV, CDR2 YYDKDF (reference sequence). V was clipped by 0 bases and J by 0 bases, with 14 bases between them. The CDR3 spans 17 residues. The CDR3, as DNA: TGTGCCACCAGCAGAGATTATGGGGGTTCCACTAACTATGGCTACACCTTC. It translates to CATSRDYGGSTNYGYTF.

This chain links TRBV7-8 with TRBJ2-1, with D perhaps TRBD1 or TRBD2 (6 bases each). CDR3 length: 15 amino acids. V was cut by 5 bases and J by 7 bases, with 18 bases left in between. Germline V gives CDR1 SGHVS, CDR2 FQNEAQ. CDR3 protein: CASSPGGAGENEQFF. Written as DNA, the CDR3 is TGTGCCAGCAGCCCCGGAGGGGCAGGGGAGAATGAGCAGTTCTTC.

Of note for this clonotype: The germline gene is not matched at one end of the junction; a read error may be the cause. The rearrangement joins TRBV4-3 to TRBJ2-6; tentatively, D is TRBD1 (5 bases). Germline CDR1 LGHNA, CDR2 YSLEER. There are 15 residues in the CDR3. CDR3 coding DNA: TGCGCCAGCAGTCAATGGCGGTCTGGGGCCAACGTCCGGACTTTC. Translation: CASSQWRSGANVRTF.